Sequencing of this T cell receptor (beta chain) was carried out in a study of blood T cell repertoires in COVID-19. Using immunoSEQ multiplex PCR, the repertoire was profiled, and TCRdb retains in-frame clones only, with some absent. The data show 120,000 to 150,000 clones, about 80% seen once. With V trimmed by 3 bases and J by 2 bases, 10 bases remained unmatched. The CDR3 runs to 17 residues. Germline CDR1 and CDR2: SGDLS and YYNGEE. The V call is TRBV9, the J call TRBJ2-3, with TRBD2 matching over 9 bases. The TCR originated in a human donor in a cohort sampled during active COVID-19. The specimen sequenced was peripheral blood. For the CDR3, the DNA is TGTGCCAGCAGCGCACACCCCCTAGCGGGGTTCACAGATACGCAGTATTTT. As protein: CASSAHPLAGFTDTQYF.